A single sample is the source of the 23 T cell receptor beta chains below, sequenced in a study of cytomegalovirus exposure and HLA in healthy donors. In the PCR, 60 Vbeta and 13 Jbeta primers were used. Sequencing used immunoSEQ multiplex PCR; TCRdb keeps in-frame clones, though not all of them. Here the sample spans under 250,000 clones, 80% to 85% being singletons. Sample: PBMCs. The receptors stem from a boy aged 2 to 9 in good health and CMV-seronegative.

The chain uses TRBV27 and TRBJ2-1; TRBD2 matches at 7 bases. This CDR3 spans 15 amino acids. The germline V gene has CDR1 MNHEY and CDR2 SMNVEV (reference sequence). The trim removed 8 bases at V and 6 bases at J, leaving 13 bases unmatched. CDR3 sequence (DNA): TGTGCCAGCGGGAGGGCCTACTTAATTGGCAATGAGCAGTTCTTC. Translation: CASGRAYLIGNEQFF.

The chain recombines TRBV11-2 with TRBJ1-2; D is possibly TRBD1 (5 bases). V lost 7 bases to trimming and J lost 1 base, with 13 bases between them. This CDR3 has 14 residues. The germline gives CDR1 SGHAT, CDR2 FQNNGV. Here the CDR3 DNA reads TGTGCCAGCAACAGACGGCAGGGTAACTATGGCTACACCTTC. Encoded protein: CASNRRQGNYGYTF. Supplemented by reference TRBV11-2 and TRBJ1-2, the full variable domain reads EAGVAQSPRYKIIEKRQSVAFWCNPISGHATLYWYQQILGQGPKLLIQFQNNGVVDDSQLPKDRFSAERLKGVDSTLKIQPAKLEDSAVYLCASNRRQGNYGYTFGSGTRLTVV.

The chain carries TRBV4-2 and TRBJ2-1; TRBD2 agrees at 9 bases. J lost 6 bases, V lost 1 base, and 7 bases had no gene match. The CDR3 spans 16 residues. Germline lookup yields CDR1 LGHNA and CDR2 YNFKEQ. The chain's CDR3 is CASSQVALAGINEQFF. CDR3 coding DNA: TGTGCCAGCAGCCAAGTGGCGCTAGCGGGGATCAATGAGCAGTTCTTC.

This chain links TRBV6-1 with TRBJ2-3; 8 bases line up with TRBD2. The CDR3 loop spans 15 amino acids. V was clipped by 7 bases and J by 2 bases; unmatched bases: 8. From germline, CDR1 is MNHNS and CDR2 SASEGT. The CDR3: CASINDGGVTDTQYF. CDR3 DNA: TGTGCCAGCATCAACGACGGGGGGGTCACAGATACGCAGTATTTT.

The chain uses TRBV5-4 and TRBJ2-3, with TRBD2 matching over 13 bases. The germline CDR1 and CDR2 sequences are SGHNT and YYREEE (reference sequence). This CDR3 has 17 amino acids. With 7 bases clipped from V and 2 bases from J, the junction kept 10 bases outside the gene matches. CDR3 protein: CASQVLTSGGITDTQYF. In nucleotides, the CDR3 is TGTGCCAGCCAAGTCCTGACTAGCGGGGGGATCACAGATACGCAGTATTTT. The full variable domain, in which reference TRBV5-4 and TRBJ2-3 provide the parts outside the CDR3, is ETGVTQSPTHLIKTRGQQVTLRCSSQSGHNTVSWYQQALGQGPQFIFQYYREEENGRGNFPPRFSGLQFPNYSSELNVNALELDDSALYLCASQVLTSGGITDTQYFGPGTRLTVL.

The chain joins TRBV6-5 to TRBJ2-3; TRBD1 agrees at 9 bases. The CDR3 extends over 14 amino acids. J was trimmed by 9 bases and V by 0 bases; bases with no gene match: 4. Germline-derived CDR1 and CDR2 are MNHEY and SVGAGI. CDR3 nucleotides: TGTGCCAGCAGTTACTCGAGGACAGGGGAGACGCAGTATTTT. Its protein product is CASSYSRTGETQYF.

V gene TRBV4-1 combines with J gene TRBJ2-1, with a tentative D call TRBD2 (5 bases). This CDR3 is 17 amino acids long. V was cut by 4 bases and J by 1 base, with 17 bases left in between. CDR1 MGHRA and CDR2 YSYEKL come from the germline V gene. This CDR3 is CASSLFQRAESYNEQFF. Written as DNA, the CDR3 is TGCGCCAGCAGCCTCTTTCAGAGGGCAGAATCCTACAATGAGCAGTTCTTC.

This chain connects TRBV5-6 to TRBJ1-2, with a possible D match to TRBD1 (5 bases). Trimming stripped 7 bases from V and 8 bases from J, with 15 bases between. Germline CDR1 and CDR2: SGHDT and YYEEEE. The CDR3 loop spans 12 amino acids. CDR3 loop: CASRRGVEGYTF. DNA for the CDR3: TGTGCCAGCCGAAGGGGCGTAGAGGGCTACACCTTC.

The J gene is TRBJ1-3, the V gene TRBV5-1; 8 nucleotides line up with TRBD1. CDR3 length: 14 amino acids. Germline V gene sequence: CDR1 SGHRS, CDR2 YFSETQ. V trimming: 3 bases; J trimming: 2 bases; junction bases outside the gene matches: 1. The CDR3 DNA sequence: TGCGCCAGCAGCTGGACAGGGACTGGAAACACCATATATTTT. Protein product: CASSWTGTGNTIYF.

The chain carries TRBV25-1 and TRBJ1-6; 8 bases fit TRBD1. The CDR3 is 17 amino acids. Germline lookup yields CDR1 MGHDK and CDR2 SYGVNS. Trimming at V came to 5 bases and at J to 2 bases, leaving 8 bases not matched to a gene. In DNA form, the CDR3 reads TGTGCCAGCAGTACCCGGACAGGGCGGACCTATAATTCACCCCTCCACTTT. Translated: CASSTRTGRTYNSPLHF.

This clone was seen a handful of times. The V and J genes are TRBV20-1 and TRBJ1-2; TRBD1 might be the D (6 bases). The V gene lost 8 bases and the J gene lost 6 bases, with 13 bases spanning the gap. The CDR3 has 11 amino acids. The germline gives CDR1 DFQATT, CDR2 SNEGSKA (reference sequence). The DNA of the CDR3 is TGCAGTCCAGGACAGAGGGATGGCTACACCTTC. Translated: CSPGQRDGYTF.

The gene calls are TRBV2 and TRBJ2-3, with 9 nucleotides matching TRBD2. Germline CDR1 reads SNHLY; CDR2 reads FYNNEI. V lost 5 bases to trimming and J lost 5 bases; unmatched junction nucleotides: 11. This CDR3 is 16 amino acids long. The CDR3 reads CASSRVAGGRLDTQYF. The DNA for the CDR3 is TGTGCCAGCAGTCGGGTCGCGGGGGGGCGACTAGATACGCAGTATTTT.

The gene calls are TRBV29-1 and TRBJ2-7; D is uncertain. This CDR3 comprises 11 residues. V was shortened by 0 bases and J by 9 bases, with 9 bases between the two germline ends. Per germline, CDR1 SQVTM and CDR2 ANQGSEA. CDR3 coding DNA: TGCAGCGTTGAAGATTTGACACGGCAGTACTTC. Translation gives CSVEDLTRQYF.

This clone was seen just once. V is TRBV7-2 and J is TRBJ2-1; the match to TRBD2 covers 9 bases. In germline, CDR1 is SGHTA, CDR2 FQGNSA. The CDR3 contains 17 residues. Trimming removed 5 bases from V and 2 bases from J; junction bases left unmatched: 10. CDR3 protein: CASSASLAGVTYNEQFF. CDR3 nucleotides: TGTGCCAGCAGCGCTTCCTTAGCGGGAGTGACCTACAATGAGCAGTTCTTC. The entire variable domain, with the rest obtained from reference TRBV7-2 and TRBJ2-1, is as follows: GAGVSQSPSNKVTEKGKDVELRCDPISGHTALYWYRQSLGQGLEFLIYFQGNSAPDKSGLPSDRFSAERTGGSVSTLTIQRTQQEDSAVYLCASSASLAGVTYNEQFFGPGTRLTVL.

This chain links TRBV5-3 with TRBJ1-6; D is uncertain. TRBV5-3 carries the ORF label, with uncertain function. The CDR3 runs 13 residues. Trimming pared 4 bases from V and 2 bases from J, leaving 4 bases between. CDR3 region: CARSPPYNSPLHF. The CDR3 DNA reads as TGTGCCAGAAGCCCTCCCTATAATTCACCCCTCCACTTT.

This clone was seen just once. The chain has TRBV29-1 and TRBJ1-2; 10 positions agree with TRBD1. The V segment lost 4 bases and the J segment 6 bases; nucleotides outside the gene matches: 5. This CDR3 has 13 amino acids. CDR1 is SQVTM and CDR2 is ANQGSEA in the germline V gene. This CDR3 reads CSVGRTGGHGYTF. The CDR3 nucleotides read TGCAGCGTTGGAAGGACAGGGGGGCATGGCTACACCTTC.

In this sample, this clone turned up a few times. The chain links TRBV4-1 to TRBJ1-2; D is uncertain. The CDR3 contains 13 residues. CDR1 and CDR2 (germline): MGHRA, YSYEKL. V lost 2 bases and J 8 bases, leaving 12 bases between the germline ends. The CDR3: CASSQREFEGYTF. The CDR3 nucleotides read TGCGCCAGCAGCCAACGGGAATTCGAGGGCTACACCTTC.

Concerning this clone: The sample contains more than one DNA sequence encoding this CDR3. This CDR3 reads CASSLQGAYEQYF. CDR3 nucleotide sequence: TGTGCCAGCAGCTTGCAGGGGGCCTACGAGCAGTACTTC. The chain joins TRBV5-8 to TRBJ2-7, with 7 bases matching TRBD1. The CDR3 loop spans 13 amino acids. The V segment lost 1 base and the J segment 2 bases; nucleotides outside the gene matches: 0. Per germline, CDR1 SGHTS and CDR2 YDEGEE.

J is TRBJ2-7 and V is TRBV4-2; D is undetermined. Germline CDR1 and CDR2: LGHNA and YNFKEQ. The CDR3 runs to 15 residues. The ends were cut back, 1 base at V and 0 bases at J, with 10 bases in the middle. CDR3: CASSQGSSSSYEQYF. CDR3 nucleotide sequence: TGTGCCAGCAGCCAAGGGTCATCGAGCTCCTACGAGCAGTACTTC.

This clone was seen only a few times. The genes are TRBV6-5 and TRBJ2-5; D is ambiguous. In germline, CDR1 is MNHEY, CDR2 SVGAGI. Trimming pared 6 bases from V and 4 bases from J, leaving 15 bases between. The CDR3 extends over 14 amino acids. The CDR3 bases are TGTGCCAGCAGCCCCGGTACTTACGTAGAGACCCAGTACTTC. Protein: CASSPGTYVETQYF.

The chain employs TRBV13 and TRBJ2-3, with 7 bases matching TRBD2. The junction had 8 bases not matched to a gene; V was cut back by 2 bases and J by 6 bases. Germline CDR1 reads PRHDT; CDR2 reads FYEKMQ (reference sequence). The CDR3 length is 15 residues. This CDR3 reads CASSLTAGAEDTQYF. Here the CDR3 DNA reads TGTGCCAGCAGCTTAACGGCGGGAGCGGAGGATACGCAGTATTTT.

The count of this clone is one. This chain joins TRBV5-4 and TRBJ2-1; 13 bases fit TRBD2. This CDR3 comprises 16 residues. Germline V gene lookup returns CDR1 SGHNT and CDR2 YYREEE (reference sequence). J lost 8 bases, V lost 2 bases, and 7 bases had no gene match. The CDR3 loop reads CASSLGLAGEGDEQFF. The CDR3 DNA reads TGTGCCAGCAGCTTAGGACTAGCGGGAGAGGGCGATGAGCAGTTCTTC.

The chain employs TRBV7-2 and TRBJ2-2; 7 positions agree with TRBD2. The germline V gene encodes CDR1 SGHTA and CDR2 FQGNSA. There are 16 residues in the CDR3. After removal of 5 bases from V and 1 base from J, the junction contained 7 bases not matched to a gene. CDR3 in DNA: TGTGCCAGCAGCGCCCCGACTAGCCGGAACACCGGGGAGCTGTTTTTT. It is translated as CASSAPTSRNTGELFF. The entire variable domain, with the rest obtained from reference TRBV7-2 and TRBJ2-2, is as follows: GAGVSQSPSNKVTEKGKDVELRCDPISGHTALYWYRQSLGQGLEFLIYFQGNSAPDKSGLPSDRFSAERTGGSVSTLTIQRTQQEDSAVYLCASSAPTSRNTGELFFGEGSRLTVL.